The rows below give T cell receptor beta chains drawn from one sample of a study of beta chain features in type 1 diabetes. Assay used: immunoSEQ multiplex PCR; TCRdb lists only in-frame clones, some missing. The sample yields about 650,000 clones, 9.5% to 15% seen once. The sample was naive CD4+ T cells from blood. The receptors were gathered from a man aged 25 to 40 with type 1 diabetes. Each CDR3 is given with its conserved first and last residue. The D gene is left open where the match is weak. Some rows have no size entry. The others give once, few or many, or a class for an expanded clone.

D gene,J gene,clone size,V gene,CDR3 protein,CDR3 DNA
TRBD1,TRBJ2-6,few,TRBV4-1,CASSQVGQGQIGANVLTF,TGCGCCAGCAGCCAAGTCGGACAGGGGCAGATTGGGGCCAACGTCCTGACTTTC
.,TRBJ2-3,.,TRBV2,CASSEAGGPIGDTQYF,TGTGCCAGCAGTGAAGCGGGGGGACCAATTGGAGATACGCAGTATTTT
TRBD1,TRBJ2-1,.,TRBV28,CASSRTGTAYNEQFF,TGTGCCAGCAGTAGGACAGGGACAGCGTACAATGAGCAGTTCTTC
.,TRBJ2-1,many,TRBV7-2,CASSLDQSSYNEQFF,TGTGCCAGCAGCTTAGATCAGAGCTCCTACAATGAGCAGTTCTTC
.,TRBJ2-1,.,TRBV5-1,CASSFSGRPEGEQFF,TGCGCCAGCAGCTTTTCAGGGAGACCCGAGGGGGAGCAGTTCTTC
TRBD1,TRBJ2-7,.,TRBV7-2,CASSLADRGEQYF,TGTGCCAGCAGCTTAGCGGACAGGGGGGAGCAGTACTTC
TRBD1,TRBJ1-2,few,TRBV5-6,CASSGWGQGHYGYTF,TGTGCCAGCAGCGGGTGGGGACAGGGGCACTATGGCTACACCTTC
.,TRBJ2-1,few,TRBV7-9,CASSPGREQFF,TGTGCCAGCAGCCCCGGCAGGGAGCAGTTCTTC
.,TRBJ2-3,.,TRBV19,CASSMAPGTDTQYF,TGTGCCAGTAGTATGGCGCCCGGCACAGATACGCAGTATTTT
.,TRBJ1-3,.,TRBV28,CASGAGTIYF,TGTGCCAGCGGGGCCGGCACCATATATTTT
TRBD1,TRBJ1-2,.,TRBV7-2,CASSQQGQGYGYTF,TGTGCCAGCAGCCAACAGGGACAGGGCTATGGCTACACCTTC
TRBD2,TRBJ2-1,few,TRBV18,CASSPGLAGAHEQFF,TGTGCCAGCTCACCGGGACTAGCGGGGGCTCATGAGCAGTTCTTC
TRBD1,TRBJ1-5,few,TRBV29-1,CSVVFDGQGYNQPQHF,TGCAGCGTTGTGTTTGACGGACAGGGCTACAATCAGCCCCAGCATTTT
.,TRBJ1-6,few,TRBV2,CASTRDSPLHF,TGTGCCAGCACAAGGGATTCACCCCTCCACTTT
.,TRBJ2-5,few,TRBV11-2,CASSQGTGTWGRGNF,.
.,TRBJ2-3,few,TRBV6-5,CASSLGRIGTDTQYF,TGTGCCAGCAGCCTGGGGCGAATCGGCACAGATACGCAGTATTTT
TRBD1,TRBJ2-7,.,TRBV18,CASSPKGQGYEQYF,TGTGCCAGCTCACCCAAAGGACAGGGCTACGAGCAGTACTTC
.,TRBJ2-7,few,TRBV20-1,CSAGLYEQYF,TGCAGTGCCGGGCTCTACGAGCAGTACTTC
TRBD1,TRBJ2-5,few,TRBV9,CASSVAVRDSQETQYF,TGTGCCAGCAGCGTAGCTGTTAGGGACAGCCAAGAGACCCAGTACTTC
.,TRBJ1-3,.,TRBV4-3,CASSQEERNTIYF,TGCGCCAGCAGCCAAGAAGAAAGGAACACCATATATTTT
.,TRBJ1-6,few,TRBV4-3,CASSQDDSPLHF,TGCGCCAGCAGCCAAGACGATTCACCCCTCCACTTT
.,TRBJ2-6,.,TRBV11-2,CASSLGYSLTGANVLTF,TGTGCCAGCAGCTTAGGGTACAGTCTGACTGGGGCCAACGTCCTGACTTTC
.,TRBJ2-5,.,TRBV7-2,CASSLAVSQETQYF,TGTGCCAGCAGCTTAGCGGTCAGCCAAGAGACCCAGTACTTC
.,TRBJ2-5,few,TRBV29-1,CSVDTDQETQYF,TGCAGCGTTGACACCGACCAAGAGACCCAGTACTTC
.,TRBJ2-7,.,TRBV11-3,CASSFTASSEQYF,TGTGCCAGCAGCTTTACAGCGTCAAGCGAGCAGTACTTC
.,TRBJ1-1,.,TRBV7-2,CASSLRAGENTEAFF,TGTGCCAGCAGCTTACGGGCAGGAGAGAACACTGAAGCTTTCTTT
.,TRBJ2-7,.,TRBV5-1,CASSDQPMSVTAFYEQYF,TGCGCCAGCAGCGACCAGCCGATGTCCGTGACAGCGTTCTACGAGCAGTACTTC
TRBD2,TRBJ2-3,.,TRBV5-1,CASSSSGGPDTDTQYF,TGCGCCAGCAGCTCTAGCGGGGGACCGGATACAGATACGCAGTATTTT
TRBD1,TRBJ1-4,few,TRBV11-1,CASSTTGTVGEKLFF,TGTGCCAGCAGCACTACCGGGACAGTCGGAGAAAAACTGTTTTTT
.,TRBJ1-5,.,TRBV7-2,CASSFGQVGNNQPQHF,TGTGCCAGCAGCTTTGGCCAGGTGGGCAACAATCAGCCCCAGCATTTT
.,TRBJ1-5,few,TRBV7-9,CASSFGRGSNQPQHF,TGTGCCAGCAGCTTCGGCAGGGGAAGCAATCAGCCCCAGCATTTT
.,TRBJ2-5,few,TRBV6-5,CASSYRHKGRQETQYF,TGTGCCAGCAGTTACAGGCATAAGGGGCGGCAAGAGACCCAGTACTTC
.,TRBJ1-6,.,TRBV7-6,CASSSPNSPLHF,TGTGCCAGCAGCTCCCCAAATTCACCCCTCCACTTT
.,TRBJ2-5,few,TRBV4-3,CASSQRREETQYF,TGCGCCAGCAGCCAACGTAGAGAGGAGACCCAGTACTTC
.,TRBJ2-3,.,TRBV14,CASSRRGRGGTDTQYF,TGTGCCAGCAGCCGACGGGGAAGGGGGGGCACAGATACGCAGTATTTT
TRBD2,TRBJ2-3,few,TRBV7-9,CASSSPSFAGEANTQYF,TGTGCCAGCAGCTCCCCCTCTTTTGCGGGGGAGGCAAATACGCAGTATTTT
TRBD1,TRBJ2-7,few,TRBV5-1,CASSLDRGQNEQYF,TGCGCCAGCAGCTTGGACAGGGGGCAGAACGAGCAGTACTTC
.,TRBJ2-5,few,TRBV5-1,CASSVGRPETQYF,TGCGCCAGCAGCGTGGGAAGACCAGAGACCCAGTACTTC
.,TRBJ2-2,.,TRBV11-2,CASSSRGLLNTGELFF,TGTGCCAGCAGCTCCAGAGGGCTCCTCAACACCGGGGAGCTGTTTTTT
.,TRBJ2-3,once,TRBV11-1,CASSPRGDTQYF,TGTGCCAGCAGCCCCCGGGGGGATACGCAGTATTTT
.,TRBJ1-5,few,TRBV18,CASSESNQPQHF,TGTGCCAGCTCGGAGAGCAATCAGCCCCAGCATTTT